This T cell receptor (beta chain) was profiled in a study of shared clonotypes between healthy human individuals. Terminally differentiated effector memory CD45RA+ cells were excluded from the naive CD8 cells, which were CD45RO-negative and positively selected for CCR7. Study outcomes and limitations: Estimated richness values were generally larger in naive subsets than in memory subsets.

V lost 4 bases to trimming and J lost 1 base, with 9 bases between them. Looked up from germline, CDR1 is SGHDT and CDR2 is YYEEEE. This CDR3 is built from 13 residues. As for this clone: The antigen remains unidentified.

At deep level, the assay was performed. Data came from immunoSEQ multiplex PCR; TCRdb stores just in-frame clones and leaves some out. Of 1.5 million to 2.5 million clones detected, about 95% appear once; the ten largest clones hold roughly 1.2%. V usage is TRBV5-6 and J usage is TRBJ2-7, with unresolved D. This clonotype was sampled from a man younger than 35 in good health. Sequenced material: naive CD8+ T cells sorted from blood. This CDR3 reads CASSHTVSYEQYF. The CDR3 bases are TGTGCCAGCAGCCATACAGTGTCCTACGAGCAGTACTTC. Variable domain in full (rest from reference TRBV5-6 and TRBJ2-7): DAGVTQSPTHLIKTRGQQVTLRCSPKSGHDTVSWYQQALGQGPQFIFQYYEEEERQRGNFPDRFSGHQFPNYSSELNVNALLLGDSALYLCASSHTVSYEQYFGPGTRLTVT.